Following are 32 T cell receptor beta chains from one sample sequenced in a study of identical twins. TCRdb called the 5' RACE reads again in MiXCR, with one record for every CDR3 protein. Seen here are 500,000 to 700,000 distinct CDR3 sequences, about 7.1% observed once, and the top ten hold around 1.6%. The same specimen was also included in a second study, on yellow fever vaccine responses in identical twins.

The sequencing sample was made of PBMCs. Receptors were obtained from a woman aged 18 to 35 in good health.

The table lists this clonotype with a few counts. The genes are TRBV12-3 or TRBV12-4 and TRBJ2-5; 8 bases map to TRBD2. Germline trimming cut 2 bases from V and 1 base from J; bases unmatched to any gene: 3. This CDR3 spans 15 amino acids. This chain's CDR3 is CASSLPGTSQETQYF. In DNA form, the CDR3 reads TGTGCCAGCAGTTTACCCGGGACTAGCCAAGAGACCCAGTACTTC.

This clonotype has a handful of counts. This chain links TRBV25-1 with TRBJ2-6, with TRBD1 matching over 7 bases. The V and J ends lost 4 bases and 2 bases, in that order; junction bases with no gene match: 17. CDR1 and CDR2 from the germline V gene are MGHDK and SYGVNS. The CDR3 is made up of 20 amino acids. CDR3 in DNA: TGTGCCAGCAGTGGAGGGGGCCTAAGCCCCTCGAGGACTGGGGCCAACGTCCTGACTTTC. Translation: CASSGGGLSPSRTGANVLTF.

This clonotype has just a few counts. This chain connects TRBV27 to TRBJ2-1, with 10 bases identical to TRBD2. The germline gives CDR1 MNHEY, CDR2 SMNVEV (reference sequence). V shed 0 bases and J 6 bases; nucleotides not matched to a gene: 2. The CDR3 spans 15 residues. CDR3 in DNA: TGTGCCAGCAGTTTATCGGGACTAGCGCGCAATGAGCAGTTCTTC. This translates into CASSLSGLARNEQFF.

This clonotype was seen only a few times. J is TRBJ1-1 and V is TRBV7-9, with unresolved D. The CDR3 is 10 amino acids. Trimming left V 8 bases short and J 6 bases short, with 7 bases between. CDR1 SEHNR and CDR2 FQNEAQ come from the germline V gene (reference sequence). The CDR3 DNA reads TGTGCCAGCGGGGTAGCTGAAGCTTTCTTT. It codes for CASGVAEAFF. Full variable domain (missing parts from reference TRBV7-9 and TRBJ1-1): DTGVSQNPRHKITKRGQNVTFRCDPISEHNRLYWYRQTLGQGPEFLTYFQNEAQLEKSRLLSDRFSAERPKGSFSTLEIQRTEQGDSAMYLCASGVAEAFFGQGTRLTVV.

The rearrangement links TRBV18 to TRBJ2-1; 13 bases match TRBD2. Germline V gene sequence: CDR1 KGHSH, CDR2 LQKENI. This CDR3 contains 15 residues. Germline trimming cut 6 bases from V and 8 bases from J; bases unmatched to any gene: 7. The CDR3, as DNA: TGTGCCAGCTCGGACACTAGCGGGAGGGCCTATGAGCAGTTCTTC. This encodes CASSDTSGRAYEQFF.

This clonotype was recorded many times. The chain couples TRBV4-2 to TRBJ1-2; unclear D gene. The germline V gene has CDR1 LGHNA and CDR2 YNFKEQ. Deletions cut 4 bases from V and 4 bases from J, with 13 bases between. There are 14 residues in the CDR3. CDR3 loop: CASSLTQEPYGYTF. The CDR3 DNA reads TGTGCCAGCAGCCTCACCCAGGAACCCTATGGCTACACCTTC.

This clonotype was seen only a few times. This chain joins TRBV10-3 and TRBJ1-1; D might be TRBD1 (5 bases). CDR1 and CDR2 from the germline V gene are ENHRY and SYGVKD. The CDR3 length is 13 residues. Deletions cut 11 bases from V and 5 bases from J, with 18 bases between. The CDR3 sequence: CAGSSGIRTEAFF. The DNA of the CDR3 is TGTGCCGGGTCTTCAGGGATAAGGACTGAAGCTTTCTTT.

This clonotype has a count of ten or more. This chain connects TRBV12-3 or TRBV12-4 to TRBJ1-1; weak D call: TRBD1 (6 bases). The CDR3 extends over 17 amino acids. The ends were cut back, 1 base at V and 0 bases at J, with 15 bases in the middle. The CDR3 loop is CASSLVRGGRMNTEAFF. CDR3 DNA sequence: TGTGCCAGCAGTTTAGTCAGGGGAGGACGTATGAACACTGAAGCTTTCTTT.

This clonotype was recorded at least ten times. The chain uses TRBV12-3 or TRBV12-4 and TRBJ2-3, with 7 positions matching TRBD1. This CDR3 has 15 amino acids. The V segment lost 0 bases and the J segment 3 bases; nucleotides outside the gene matches: 3. CDR3 amino acids: CASSLAGQRTDTQYF. CDR3 nucleotide sequence: TGTGCCAGCAGTTTAGCGGGACAGAGAACAGATACGCAGTATTTT.

The rearrangement links TRBV5-5 to TRBJ1-1; 7 bases fit TRBD1. The CDR3 runs 17 residues. V dropped 5 bases and J dropped 3; count of bases not matched to a gene: 16. Germline V CDR1 and CDR2: SGHKS, YYEKEE (reference sequence). The CDR3 sequence is CASSRQGLSLLDTEAFF. The CDR3 bases are TGTGCCAGCAGTCGACAGGGTTTAAGCTTATTGGACACTGAAGCTTTCTTT.

The chain links TRBV29-1 to TRBJ2-1, with D tentatively TRBD1 (5 bases). The CDR3 consists of 13 residues. Germline-derived CDR1 and CDR2 are SQVTM and ANQGSEA. Trimming cost V 7 bases and J 2 bases, with 12 bases left between them. The chain's CDR3 is CSARQGPYNEQFF. The CDR3 DNA reads TGCAGCGCAAGGCAGGGTCCCTACAATGAGCAGTTCTTC.

This rearrangement joins TRBV7-9 to TRBJ2-5; D ambiguous. V dropped 5 bases and J dropped 5 bases, with 9 bases sitting between them. CDR1 is SEHNR and CDR2 is FQNEAQ in the germline V gene (reference sequence). This CDR3 has 12 residues. The CDR3 region has the DNA TGTGCCAGCAGCCCAGCCCCGGAGACCCAGTACTTC. Translation gives CASSPAPETQYF.

This clonotype was counted ten times or more. Sequence at one end of the junction differs from germline and may be a read error. V gene TRBV5-1 combines with J gene TRBJ2-5; D tentatively fits TRBD1 or TRBD2 (5 bases each). Germline lookup yields CDR1 SGHRS and CDR2 YFSETQ. The CDR3 spans 14 residues. CDR3 nucleotide sequence: TGTGCCAGCAGCTCCACCGGGACGGAAGAGACCCAGTACTTC. Its translation is CASSSTGTEETQYF. Looking up the rest from reference TRBV5-1 and TRBJ2-5 gives the full variable domain: KAGVTQTPRYLIKTRGQQVTLSCSPISGHRSVSWYQQTPGQGLQFLFEYFSETQRNKGNFPGRFSGRQFSNSRSEMNVSTLELGDSALYLCASSSTGTEETQYFGPGTRLLVL.

In this sample, this clonotype turned up many times. The gene calls are TRBV4-1 and TRBJ2-2, with D hard to call. Trimming left V 0 bases short and J 0 bases short, with 5 bases between. Germline V gene sequence: CDR1 MGHRA, CDR2 YSYEKL. This CDR3 comprises 15 residues. The CDR3 sequence: CASSQDRANTGELFF. The CDR3 coding sequence is TGCGCCAGCAGCCAAGACCGCGCGAACACCGGGGAGCTGTTTTTT.

This clonotype was recorded a few times. V usage is TRBV12-3 or TRBV12-4 and J usage is TRBJ2-3; D gene uncertain. The CDR3 spans 14 residues. V lost 5 bases to trimming and J lost 3 bases, with 12 bases between them. DNA of the CDR3: TGTGCCAGCAGTCCACGACAAGTAACAGATACGCAGTATTTT. Its translation is CASSPRQVTDTQYF.

CDR3 residues: CASRPTSGGASAGELFF. The CDR3 nucleotides read TGCGCCAGCAGACCTACTAGCGGGGGGGCCTCTGCCGGGGAGCTGTTTTTT. The chain uses TRBV5-1 and TRBJ2-2; TRBD2 matches at 13 bases. After removal of 5 bases from V and 6 bases from J, the junction contained 10 bases not matched to a gene. The CDR3 loop spans 17 amino acids. Germline CDR1 and CDR2: SGHRS and YFSETQ.

The V and J genes are TRBV5-6 and TRBJ2-2; D remains ambiguous. Trimming took off 4 bases at V and 4 bases at J, with 17 bases between the two ends. The germline V gene encodes CDR1 SGHDT and CDR2 YYEEEE. The CDR3 totals 16 residues. CDR3 sequence (DNA): TGTGCCAGCAGCCCCCCCAAGGGAATCCTCACCGGGGAGCTGTTTTTT. Amino acids: CASSPPKGILTGELFF.

In regard to this clonotype: Its ends do not fully match the called genes, so a read error is possible. V is TRBV10-3 and J is TRBJ2-1, with 7 bases that match TRBD2. From germline, CDR1 is ENHRY and CDR2 SYGVKD. CDR3 size: 11 residues. The CDR3 coding sequence is TGTGCCATCAGTGAAGGACTAGTGGCGGTCTTC. Amino acids: CAISEGLVAVF.

The rearrangement links TRBV29-1 to TRBJ2-1, with TRBD1 matching over 10 bases. The V gene's germline CDR1 is SQVTM and CDR2 ANQGSEA. The CDR3 is 20 residues long. J was trimmed by 7 bases and V by 3 bases; bases with no gene match: 24. DNA of the CDR3: TGCAGCGTTGACCTTTACACGGGACAGGGGAAAACCTTCCCGAGGAATGAGCAGTTCTTC. Residues: CSVDLYTGQGKTFPRNEQFF.

This clonotype has ten or more counts. CDR3 DNA sequence: TGTGCCAGCAGTGACGACAATAATGAGCAGTTCTTC. Translation: CASSDDNNEQFF. V gene TRBV6-4 combines with J gene TRBJ2-1, with D hard to call. V lost 2 bases and J lost 7, with 6 bases in between. Germline V gives CDR1 MRHNA, CDR2 SNTAGT. CDR3 length: 12 residues.

There are many counts of this clonotype. The chain links TRBV29-1 to TRBJ1-1; D possibly corresponds to TRBD1 (6 bases). V was pared by 5 bases and J by 3 bases, with 13 bases between. Germline loops: CDR1 SQVTM, CDR2 ANQGSEA. The CDR3 runs to 13 residues. CDR3 sequence: CSVSGGPDTEAFF. The CDR3 coding sequence is TGCAGCGTTTCGGGGGGGCCCGACACTGAAGCTTTCTTT.

The chain links TRBV3-1 to TRBJ2-3, with 14 bases that match TRBD2. The CDR3 loop spans 20 amino acids. Trimming took 4 bases from V and 1 from J; bases not matched to a gene: 13. CDR1 and CDR2 from the germline V gene are LGHDT and YNNKEL (reference sequence). The DNA of the CDR3 is TGTGCCAGCAGCCCTCGAACCGAGACTAGCGGGGGGGTCCGCACAGATACGCAGTATTTT. Protein product: CASSPRTETSGGVRTDTQYF.

This clonotype was detected many times. The chain is built from TRBV29-1 and TRBJ1-3; D gene unclear. The germline V and J ends were trimmed by 4 bases and 2 bases, with 6 bases remaining between them. Germline lookup yields CDR1 SQVTM and CDR2 ANQGSEA. This CDR3 is 12 amino acids long. CDR3: CSVAVPGNTIYF. DNA for the CDR3: TGCAGCGTTGCGGTCCCTGGAAACACCATATATTTT. Combining the CDR3 with reference TRBV29-1 and TRBJ1-3 gives the whole variable domain SAVISQKPSRDICQRGTSLTIQCQVDSQVTMMFWYRQQPGQSLTLIATANQGSEATYESGFVIDKFPISRPNLTFSTLTVSNMSPEDSSIYLCSVAVPGNTIYFGEGSWLTVV.

This clonotype was counted at least ten times. J is TRBJ2-3 and V is TRBV6-5; the D gene could be TRBD1 or TRBD2 (5 bases each). The germline gives CDR1 MNHEY, CDR2 SVGAGI. CDR3 size: 15 residues. Trimming stripped 0 bases from V and 3 bases from J, with 10 bases between. The CDR3 nucleotides read TGTGCCAGCAGTTACTCCCGGGACCGTACAGATACGCAGTATTTT. Amino acid sequence: CASSYSRDRTDTQYF.

This clonotype came up a few times. The rearrangement joins TRBV10-3 to TRBJ2-7; D may correspond to TRBD1 or TRBD2 (5 bases each). The V and J ends lost 4 bases and 3 bases respectively, with 16 bases between them. The germline V gene encodes CDR1 ENHRY and CDR2 SYGVKD. The CDR3 has 15 amino acids. The CDR3 loop is CAISAGAATNYEQYV. The CDR3 bases are TGTGCCATCAGTGCCGGGGCAGCGACAAACTACGAGCAGTACGTC.

This clonotype has a count of ten or more. V usage is TRBV7-8 and J usage is TRBJ2-1, with 13 bases lining up with TRBD2. Losses at the gene ends were 5 bases for V and 4 bases for J; bases not matched to a gene: 2. The V gene's germline CDR1 is SGHVS and CDR2 FQNEAQ. This CDR3 has 15 amino acids. In nucleotides, the CDR3 is TGTGCCAGCAGCCGGACTAGCGGGAGATACAATGAGCAGTTCTTC. It translates to CASSRTSGRYNEQFF.

This clonotype occurred many times. The chain couples TRBV2 to TRBJ2-1; D is unresolved. Germline V lookup: CDR1 SNHLY, CDR2 FYNNEI. V lost 5 bases, J lost 10 bases, and 9 bases lay in between. This CDR3 is built from 11 residues. CDR3 residues: CASSYQVEQFF. CDR3 nucleotides: TGTGCCAGCAGTTACCAAGTGGAGCAGTTCTTC.

This clonotype is a singleton in its sample. The chain carries TRBV7-6 and TRBJ2-1; 9 bases map to TRBD1. Germline V gives CDR1 SGHVS, CDR2 FNYEAQ. J lost 5 bases, V lost 4 bases, and 9 bases had no gene match. The CDR3 is 16 amino acids. The CDR3 DNA reads as TGTGCCAGCAGCTGGCCGGGACAGGGAAAAGACAATGAGCAGTTCTTC. The encoded protein is CASSWPGQGKDNEQFF.

This clonotype was counted ten times or more. This chain uses TRBV3-1 with TRBJ2-7; possibly TRBD1 or TRBD2 for D (5 bases each). Germline CDR1 reads LGHDT; CDR2 reads YNNKEL (reference sequence). Trimming took off 1 base at V and 2 bases at J, with 18 bases between the two ends. This CDR3 has 17 residues. The DNA for the CDR3 is TGTGCCAGCAGCCAAGGGGGGTGGGCACTTACCCCCTACGAGCAGTACTTC. It yields the protein CASSQGGWALTPYEQYF.

In this sample, this clonotype turned up many times. The rearrangement uses TRBV5-1 and TRBJ1-4, with 7 nucleotides matching TRBD1. After removal of 4 bases from V and 4 bases from J, the junction contained 7 bases not matched to a gene. This CDR3 contains 15 residues. Germline CDR1 is SGHRS and CDR2 is YFSETQ. The chain's CDR3 is CASSPQGQLNEKLFF. The DNA for the CDR3 is TGCGCCAGCAGCCCCCAGGGACAGCTTAATGAAAAACTGTTTTTT.

This clonotype was found many times. The chain carries TRBV20-1 and TRBJ2-3; D is ambiguous. The CDR3 runs to 13 residues. Per the germline V gene, CDR1 is DFQATT and CDR2 is SNEGSKA (reference sequence). With 4 bases removed from V and 1 base from J, the gap between germline ends came to 9 bases. CDR3 DNA: TGCAGTGCTACCCGGGCCGGCACAGATACGCAGTATTTT. Its translation is CSATRAGTDTQYF.

This clonotype was seen a handful of times. V usage is TRBV7-9 and J usage is TRBJ1-1; D possibly corresponds to TRBD1 (5 bases). Germline CDR1 and CDR2: SEHNR and FQNEAQ (reference sequence). The CDR3 has 13 amino acids. Trimming shortened V by 3 bases and J by 7 bases, and 12 bases separated the two germline ends. Here the CDR3 DNA reads TGTGCCAGCAGCTTTCCCGGGACGGATGAAGCTTTCTTT. Protein product: CASSFPGTDEAFF.